Here is one T cell receptor (beta chain) with its context. It lacks a known antigen. No much larger clonotype is one base removed from it; base qualities were not supplied. This entry belongs to a study of blood T cell repertoires in COVID-19 (dated by TCRdb to the early 2020s). At the level of the whole study: Samples covering the acute and convalescent phases of COVID-19 were provided by collaborators in the United States, Italy and Spain. The material from the prospective study consisted of cDNA or gDNA derived from T cells, B-cell-depleted T cells, or PBMCs. Deeply sampled blood TCRbeta repertoires from subjects exposed to, actively infected with, or recovered from COVID-19 were included in the dataset. The repertoires were made available in a free public database intended to serve as a resource for research on the immune response to SARS-CoV-2. The samples were drawn from two sources: the first 160 participants of the ongoing ImmuneRACE study, and 1,200 or so subjects contributed by 6 global collaborators. A de-identified subject ID, COVID-19 status, age in years and sex were almost always included in the sample metadata. Where available, HLA class I and class II types were obtained from metadata supplied by the sample provider rather than from assay-based typing. Results the study describes overall, beyond this receptor: The quantity of clinical and demographic metadata differed by source and by participant and was supplied without curation.

Participants in the prospective study were aged about 18 to 95 years, lived in 20 to 30 United States geographic areas, and enrolled through a virtual design. Cohort assignment in the prospective study relied on participant-reported clinical history from a screening survey and a study questionnaire. ImmuneRACE Cohort 3 recovered participants were defined by two consecutive negative NP/OP PCR tests, healthcare professional clearance, or symptom resolution. Each participant in the prospective study had whole blood, serum and a nasopharyngeal or oropharyngeal swab collected by mobile phlebotomists. Participants in the prospective study had the option to provide additional blood draws and questionnaires over a 2-month period. Before DNA extraction, blood samples from the prospective study were shipped at room temperature or frozen. TCRbeta CDR3 regions were amplified from genomic DNA using the immunoSEQ Assay, a bias-controlled multiplex PCR. The published analysis was carried out like this. Within the assay, amplification of reference gene primers was used to estimate how many nucleated cells each sample contained. Sequence reads were collapsed and filtered to measure the absolute abundance of every unique TCRbeta CDR3 rearrangement. For each sample, productive Simpson clonality was calculated as the square root of Simpson's diversity index across productive rearrangements. The source is immuneACCESS, and TCRdb retained only in-frame sequences with V and J called. Part of the clones is not carried over; for the studies checked, unresolved V genes explain less than half of this, and the remainder is unexplained. That table is the source of V, J and clone size, and D and trimming were worked out from the DNA. Across this sample there are around 250,000 clones, with about nine tenths seen only once. Together, the top ten hold around 15% of the sample.

CDR1 and CDR2, per the germline V gene, are MDHEN and SYDVKM. From cysteine to phenylalanine, the CDR3 is 17 amino acids long. CDR3 DNA is the only sequence kept; it has 51 bases, read in frame from the first base. Ends trimmed: V by 5 bases, J by 7 bases; bases unmatched to a gene: 13. Here the chain combines TRBV28 and TRBJ2-1; a stretch of 11 junction bases matches TRBD2. Sequenced input: PBMCs or T cells enriched from blood (not recorded which). This TCR was recovered from a man aged 18 to 30 who had recovered from COVID-19. CDR3 sequence: CASSTPTSGSWRNEQFF. In nucleotide form, the sequence is TGTGCCAGCAGTACGCCTACTAGCGGGAGCTGGAGAAATGAGCAGTTCTTC.